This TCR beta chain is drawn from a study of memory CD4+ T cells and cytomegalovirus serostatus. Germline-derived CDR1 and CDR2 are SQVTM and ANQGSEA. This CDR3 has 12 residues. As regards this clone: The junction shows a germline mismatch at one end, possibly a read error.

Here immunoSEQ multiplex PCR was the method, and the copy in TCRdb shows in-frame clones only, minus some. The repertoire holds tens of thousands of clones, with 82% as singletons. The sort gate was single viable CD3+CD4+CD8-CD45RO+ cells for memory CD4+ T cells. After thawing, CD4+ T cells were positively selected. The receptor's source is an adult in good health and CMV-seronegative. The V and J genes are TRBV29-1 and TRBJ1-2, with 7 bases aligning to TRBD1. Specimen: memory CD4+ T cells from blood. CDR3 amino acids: CSVEGGGYGYTF. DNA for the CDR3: TGCAGCGTGGAAGGGGGCGGCTATGGCTACACCTTC.